This TCR beta chain was captured in a study of vaccination and CD4 T cells after COVID-19 (dated by TCRdb to between 2021 and 2024). The study in broad terms: Every convalescent patient had a positive nasal swab PCR test for SARS-CoV-2, with mild disease in nine patients and severe disease in one. In the convalescent cohort there were six males and four females, among whom were two Hispanic individuals, seven Caucasians, two Asians and one multiracial person. Participants received two doses of either the Pfizer-BioNTech BNT162b2 vaccine (n=8) or the Moderna mRNA-1273 vaccine (n=2). Post-COVID blood samples were collected from convalescent patients a median of around 100 days after diagnosis, with a range of roughly 30 to 161 days. The time from the second vaccine dose to post-vaccine blood sampling had a median of around 72 days and ranged from about 14 to 241 days. Overlapping spike peptide pools from SARS-CoV-2 and from the common cold coronaviruses HCoV-NL63, HCoV-OC43 and HCoV-229E were used as culture stimuli. Control cultures used a CEFX viral epitope pool as positive control, an HIV-1 Nef peptide pool as negative control, or no peptide. In about 11 COVID-19 convalescent patients and several infection-naive healthy vaccine recipients, the spike-specific CD4+ TCR repertoire before mRNA vaccination was compared with the repertoire after mRNA vaccination.

Taken from the germline V gene, the CDR1 and CDR2 loops are SGHTA and FQGTGA. After removal of 3 bases from V and 7 bases from J, the junction retains 5 bases not matched to a gene. Counted from cysteine to phenylalanine, this CDR3 has 16 amino acids. The retained sequence is limited to the CDR3, 48 bases, with the frame set at the first base. Library creation used PCR. At the Johns Hopkins FTIC core, DNA from the cultured CD4+ T cells underwent TCR sequencing with the Oncomine TCR Beta short-read assay. The QIAamp micro DNA kit was used to extract genomic DNA from the cultured CD4+ T cells. Oncomine TCR Beta libraries made from cultured CD4+ T cells were pooled using unique dual indexes and sequenced on an Illumina iSeq 100. In the original analysis: Non-productive sequences were filtered out, and CDR3s that did not start with C, did not end with F or W, or were shorter than 7 amino acids were discarded. The MANAFEST web application identified antigen-specific clonotypes by comparing peptide-stimulated wells against reference wells and other culture wells. An FDR below 0.05, an odds ratio above 5, and a productive frequency above 0.1% in at least two of three replicate wells were required for clones to be considered positive. Clonotypes that were significantly expanded in both SARS-CoV-2 spike wells and at least one common cold coronavirus spike condition were defined as cross-reactive. Levenshtein distances (stringdist) and unrooted phylogenetic trees (ape) in R version 3.6.1 were used to assess CDR3 homology. TCRdb cleaned the public reads at Q25 with fastp, built clones with MiXCR and kept in-frame beta chains. CDR3 protein sequences are deduplicated, and each keeps its most common genes and DNA. In this record, the V and J calls reflect TCRdb's handling and not the investigators' own analysis. The sample contains tens of thousands of distinct CDR3 sequences, around three fifths of them found a single time. The ten largest make up approximately 8% of the sample.

With regard to this clonotype: Its antigen is not yet known. Base qualities were left out, and no much larger clone turns up one base away.

Overall study results and their limits: Relatively few convalescent patients were included in the study, and early timepoints after natural infection were not analyzed. Although the median number of SARS-CoV-2-reactive clonotypes went up from some 23 after infection to roughly 40 after vaccination, the increase was not significant. In convalescent patients, a median around 86% of post-vaccine SARS-CoV-2-reactive clones were detected only after vaccination, suggesting vaccine-specific priming. Nearly all vaccine-specific clones in convalescent patients (304 of 307) were mono-reactive for SARS-CoV-2 spike rather than cross-reactive with common cold coronaviruses.

The treatment or condition label for this specimen denotes: approximately 9-day PBMC culture with coronavirus spike peptide pools or control peptides (ViraFEST assay). The ViraFEST assay was used in the study, in which antigen-specific T cells were expanded with peptide pools and expanded clonotypes were subsequently identified by TCR sequencing. The convalescent patients' positive SARS-CoV-2 PCR tests were from March to December 2020, which was before the Alpha, Beta and Delta variants emerged in the United States. Each well held 2.2 million or so PBMCs cultured in IMDM containing around 5% human AB serum and approximately 10 IU/ml IL-2, with about 10 ug/ml peptide pools added. On days 3 and 7, half of the culture medium was replaced with fresh IL-2-containing medium. Once the cells had been in culture for less than 11 days, the EasySep CD4+ T cell isolation kit was used to isolate CD4+ T cells by negative selection. Ficoll-Paque Plus gradient centrifugation was used to isolate PBMCs from whole blood, and the isolated PBMCs were then either used fresh or cryopreserved at -140C. In general, triplicate wells were set up for every culture condition.

The chain is encoded by TRBV7-3 joined to TRBJ2-2; 13 of the junction bases match TRBD2. Sequencing was performed on CD4+ T cells from blood, cultured in vitro. This TCR derives from a human donor who had recovered from COVID-19. The CDR3 in this case is CASSFQTSGRHGELFF. The DNA sequence is TGTGCCAGCAGCTTCCAGACTAGCGGGAGGCACGGGGAGCTGTTTTTT.